These 23 T cell receptor beta chains were sequenced from one sample in a study of CXCR3-negative and CXCR3-positive naive CD8 T cells. The libraries of TRB cDNA were constructed through 5' RACE using UMI labels. TCRdb derives one entry per CDR3 protein from the 5' RACE reads, leaving out DNA. This sample's table has 150,000 or so distinct CDR3 sequences. Source material: naive CXCR3- CD8+ T cells from blood. Subset: CD45RO-CCR7+CD27+CD95- naive CD8+ T cells lacking CXCR3 (TNR3-). All receptors come from a human donor in good health. Some clones in this sample may be carry-over from other donors' samples.

The J gene is TRBJ2-1, the V gene TRBV29-1; with no DNA, the TCRdb D assignment of TRBD2 cannot be verified. The CDR3 loop spans 13 amino acids. Germline V gives CDR1 SQVTM, CDR2 ANQGSEA. The CDR3 loop reads CSSSGGGRNEQFF.

This chain joins TRBV2 and TRBJ2-3. Germline V gene sequence: CDR1 SNHLY, CDR2 FYNNEI. The length of the CDR3 is 13 residues. The CDR3: CASLDWTEDTQYF.

J is TRBJ2-3 and V is TRBV28. Germline CDR1 is MDHEN and CDR2 is SYDVKM. This CDR3 spans 13 amino acids. This CDR3 is CASSFTRTDTQYF.

The chain uses TRBV5-1 and TRBJ1-5; absent DNA, TCRdb's TRBD1 call cannot be checked. This CDR3 region has 15 residues. The germline CDR1 and CDR2 sequences are SGHRS and YFSETQ. The CDR3 loop reads CASSPGQGLAQPQHF.

The chain has TRBV7-3 and TRBJ2-5. Germline V gives CDR1 SGHTA, CDR2 FQGTGA. The CDR3 is 13 residues long. CDR3 protein: CASSLGLGETQYF.

This sequence joins TRBV12-3 or TRBV12-4 and TRBJ2-7. This CDR3 contains 13 residues. The CDR3 region is CASSLSFWDEQYF.

The rearrangement uses TRBV28 and TRBJ2-6. The CDR3 is 11 amino acids. CDR1 MDHEN and CDR2 SYDVKM come from the germline V gene. The CDR3 here is CATAGANVLTF. Looking up the rest from reference TRBV28 and TRBJ2-6 gives the full variable domain: DVKVTQSSRYLVKRTGEKVFLECVQDMDHENMFWYRQDPGLGLRLIYFSYDVKMKEKGDIPEGYSVSREKKERFSLILESASTNQTSMYLCATAGANVLTFGAGSRLTVL.

The V and J genes are TRBV29-1 and TRBJ2-1; checking the TCRdb D call of TRBD1 is not possible without DNA. Germline CDR1 reads SQVTM; CDR2 reads ANQGSEA. There are 13 residues in the CDR3. This CDR3 is CSVFRGLDDEQFF.

The rearrangement links TRBV4-1 to TRBJ2-5; TCRdb calls TRBD1, which cannot be checked without DNA. The length of the CDR3 is 14 residues. Germline CDR1 reads MGHRA; CDR2 reads YSYEKL. CDR3 region: CASSQGPGDGAQYF.

The CDR3 reads CASKGSPADEQYF. This chain connects TRBV28 to TRBJ2-7; with no DNA, the TCRdb D assignment of TRBD2 cannot be verified. This CDR3 comprises 13 residues. The germline CDR1 and CDR2 sequences are MDHEN and SYDVKM.

The chain combines TRBV15 with TRBJ2-1; TCRdb's D call of TRBD2 is untestable without DNA. The germline gives CDR1 LNHNV, CDR2 YYDKDF (reference sequence). The CDR3 covers 14 residues. CDR3 protein: CATSPALAGDRQFF.

This rearrangement joins TRBV29-1 to TRBJ2-1. Germline CDR1 and CDR2: SQVTM and ANQGSEA. The CDR3 is made up of 14 amino acids. The CDR3 loop reads CSVVWQNIYNEQFF.

This chain links TRBV4-2 with TRBJ2-1; TCRdb indicates TRBD1, and absent DNA this call remains unverified. CDR3 length: 15 amino acids. Germline CDR1 LGHNA, CDR2 YNFKEQ. CDR3 residues: CASSQTTGDYNEQFF.

J is TRBJ2-7 and V is TRBV15; TCRdb's D call, TRBD2, is unchecked because there is no DNA. Germline-derived CDR1 and CDR2 are LNHNV and YYDKDF (reference sequence). This CDR3 has 19 amino acids. CDR3 sequence: CATSRVGLLAGVSSYEQYF.

The rearrangement joins TRBV11-2 to TRBJ2-5; the D gene TCRdb calls, TRBD2, cannot be checked with no DNA. Per germline, CDR1 SGHAT and CDR2 FQNNGV. The CDR3 length is 17 residues. This CDR3 reads CASSLYPSQKGGETQYF.

CDR3 residues: CASSQGVGVPNEQFF. V and J are TRBV4-1 and TRBJ2-1. From germline, CDR1 is MGHRA and CDR2 YSYEKL. This CDR3 has 15 residues.

The J gene is TRBJ2-1, the V gene TRBV10-3; TCRdb's D call of TRBD2 is untestable without DNA. The CDR3 extends over 18 amino acids. CDR1 ENHRY and CDR2 SYGVKD come from the germline V gene. The CDR3 spells CAISAPQDQGTAGYEQFF.

The V call is TRBV28, the J call TRBJ2-1. Germline CDR1 MDHEN, CDR2 SYDVKM. The CDR3 length is 12 residues. The CDR3 reads CASSFYLNEQFF.

This chain uses TRBV25-1 with TRBJ2-7; TCRdb reports TRBD1, a call that lacks DNA to check it against. The CDR3 is 13 residues long. Per the germline V gene, CDR1 is MGHDK and CDR2 is SYGVNS. The CDR3 region is CASSDRVLYEQYF.

This chain links TRBV27 with TRBJ2-7; TCRdb returns TRBD1, unconfirmable since there is no DNA. The CDR3 has 14 amino acids. The germline V gene encodes CDR1 MNHEY and CDR2 SMNVEV (reference sequence). The CDR3 sequence: CASSLNGGWDEQYF.

The chain recombines TRBV12-3 or TRBV12-4 with TRBJ2-3; the TRBD1 assignment by TCRdb is unverifiable without DNA. CDR3 size: 15 residues. CDR3 amino acids: CASSLVLTGTDTQYF.

The rearrangement uses TRBV28 and TRBJ2-1; the TCRdb call, TRBD1, lacks DNA for checking. The CDR3 contains 13 residues. Looked up from germline, CDR1 is MDHEN and CDR2 is SYDVKM. CDR3 residues: CASSLDSINEQFF.

The J gene is TRBJ1-1, the V gene TRBV29-1. Per the germline V gene, CDR1 is SQVTM and CDR2 is ANQGSEA. This CDR3 spans 12 amino acids. CDR3 in amino acids: CSVSPANTEAFF.